The 3 T cell receptor beta chains in this list originate from one sample, sequenced in a study of response to subunit inactivated influenza vaccine. MiXCR, applied by TCRdb to the RT-PCR reads, yields one record per CDR3 protein. Among roughly 780,000 distinct CDR3 sequences listed, roughly 20% were seen once. This specimen consisted of PBMCs from blood, obtained less than 6 days after vaccination. The source of these receptors is a man in his fifties who received an inactivated influenza vaccine.

In regard to this clonotype: A read error may account for a junction end that differs from germline. In DNA form, the CDR3 reads TGTGCCAGCAGACAAGGGGACAGGCCATTCTTC. Encoded protein: CASRQGDRPFF. This chain joins TRBV6-5 and TRBJ2-7, with 8 bases fitting TRBD1. Germline-derived CDR1 and CDR2 are MNHEY and SVGAGI. The CDR3 length is 11 residues.

The V gene is TRBV15, the J gene TRBJ2-2; D gene unclear. The CDR3 extends over 13 amino acids. Trimming took off 3 bases at V and 9 bases at J, with 11 bases between the two ends. Looked up from germline, CDR1 is LNHNV and CDR2 is YYDKDF (reference sequence). In nucleotides, the CDR3 is TGTGCCACCAGCAGGGATAGGATCTGGGAGCTGTTTTTT. Protein: CATSRDRIWELFF.

This clonotype has only a few counts. In nucleotides, the CDR3 is TGTGCCAGCAGCGCGCGACGGGGCTCCTACGAGCAGTACTTC. Translation gives CASSARRGSYEQYF. This chain joins TRBV7-8 and TRBJ2-7, with D perhaps matching TRBD2 (5 bases). V was clipped by 5 bases and J by 0 bases, with 11 bases between them. From germline, CDR1 is SGHVS and CDR2 FQNEAQ. This CDR3 is 14 amino acids long.